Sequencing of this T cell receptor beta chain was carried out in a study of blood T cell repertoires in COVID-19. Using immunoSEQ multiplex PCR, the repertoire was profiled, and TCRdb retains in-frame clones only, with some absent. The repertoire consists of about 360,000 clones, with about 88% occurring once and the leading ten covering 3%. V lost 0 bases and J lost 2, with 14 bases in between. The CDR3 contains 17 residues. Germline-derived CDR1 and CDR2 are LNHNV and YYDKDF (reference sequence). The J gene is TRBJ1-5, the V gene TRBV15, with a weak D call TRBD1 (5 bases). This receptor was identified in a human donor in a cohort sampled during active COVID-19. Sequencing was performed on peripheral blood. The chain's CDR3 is CATSRDKGRARNQPQHF. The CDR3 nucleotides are TGTGCCACCAGCAGAGATAAAGGCAGGGCCCGCAATCAGCCCCAGCATTTT. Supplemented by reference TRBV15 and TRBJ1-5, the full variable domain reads DAMVIQNPRYQVTQFGKPVTLSCSQTLNHNVMYWYQQKSSQAPKLLFHYYDKDFNNEADTPDNFQSRRPNTSFCFLDIRSPGLGDTAMYLCATSRDKGRARNQPQHFGDGTRLSIL.